This T cell receptor (beta chain) was identified in a study of CD8 T cells in Susac syndrome (dated by TCRdb to between 2019 and 2020). Regarding the complete study: Repertoire sequencing was used to test whether CD8+ T cell activation and differentiation in Susac syndrome was antigen driven. Clonality of the CD8+ T cell repertoire was compared between roughly twelve healthy donors, about 14 Susac syndrome patients and some 15 multiple sclerosis patients.

Peripheral blood CD8+ and CD4+ T cells from healthy donors, Susac syndrome patients and multiple sclerosis patients were profiled using high-throughput TCR beta sequencing. Treatment-naive patients with stable or active relapsing-remitting disease fulfilling revised McDonald criteria were used as multiple sclerosis controls. Bulk CD8+ and CD4+ T cells were purified by magnetic negative isolation, whereas CD8+ TEMRA cells were enriched by FACS. Blood was drawn into EDTA tubes, processed within 24 hours, and PBMCs were isolated by density gradient centrifugation. PBMCs destined for TCR sequencing were cryopreserved in liquid nitrogen and later thawed in a 37 °C water bath. The sorted or isolated CD4+, CD8+ and CD8+ TEMRA cells had a purity of 90% or higher. About this clonotype: Its target antigen remains unknown. Nothing much larger sits one base from this clone, and base qualities are not available.

RNA was extracted using the RNeasy kit, and roughly 0.45 to 1 ug of the RNA was reverse transcribed with random hexamers. The immunoSEQ multiplex PCR assay, covering 54 Vbeta and 13 Jbeta segments, was used to amplify TCR beta CDR3 regions. Bias from PCR amplification was corrected by using a synthetic template baseline for primer optimization and for computational correction. The published analysis was carried out like this. Reads were annotated to V, D and J genes according to IMGT and were analyzed with immunoSEQ Analyzer, with only productive sequences retained. Clonality was computed as one minus Shannon entropy normalized by log2 of the number of productive unique sequences. For each patient and control, public and private clones were evaluated among the 100 most prevalent clones. Clones were defined as Susac-specific when absent from the healthy and MS cohorts, from about 970 published viral clones and from other ImmuneACCESS disease sequences. Using fastp trimming at Q25 and MiXCR clonotype assembly, TCRdb reanalyzed the public sequencing data and kept in-frame beta chains. Rows are unified per CDR3 protein, each entry keeping the most common DNA and genes. TCRdb assigned the V and J calls; the authors' analysis was not used. This sample gives some 400,000 distinct CDR3 sequences in total; 75% to 90% of them show up just once. In total, the top ten clones hold under 0.15% of the sample.

Trimming removed 8 bases from V and 4 bases from J, leaving 8 bases between the germline ends. From the germline V gene (reference sequence), CDR1 is LNHDA and CDR2 is SQIVND. The CDR3, from cysteine to phenylalanine, totals 11 residues. This entry keeps only the CDR3 DNA: 33 bases, framed from base 1. Results the study describes overall, beyond this receptor: The study acknowledged that relatively few individuals were included in the TCR sequencing and HLA analysis.

The receptor was isolated from a human donor with multiple sclerosis. What was sequenced was CD8+ T cells from PBMCs. The rearrangement combines TRBV19 with TRBJ1-2, with TRBD1 tentatively as D gene (5 bases match). The CDR3 protein: CASWGVYGYTF. The base sequence is TGTGCCAGTTGGGGCGTCTATGGCTACACCTTC.